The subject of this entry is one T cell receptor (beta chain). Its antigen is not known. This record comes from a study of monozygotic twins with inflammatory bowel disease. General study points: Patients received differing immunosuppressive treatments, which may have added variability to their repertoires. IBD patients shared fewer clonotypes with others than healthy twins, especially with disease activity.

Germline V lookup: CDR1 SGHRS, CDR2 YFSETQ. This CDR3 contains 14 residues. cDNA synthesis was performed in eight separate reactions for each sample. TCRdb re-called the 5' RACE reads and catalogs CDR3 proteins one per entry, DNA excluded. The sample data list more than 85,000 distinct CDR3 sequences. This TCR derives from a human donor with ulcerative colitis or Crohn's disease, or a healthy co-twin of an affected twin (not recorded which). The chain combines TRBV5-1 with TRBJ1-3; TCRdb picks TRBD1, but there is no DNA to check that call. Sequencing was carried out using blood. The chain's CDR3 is CASSATGEEDTIYF.